The rows below give T cell receptor beta chains drawn from one sample of a study of cytomegalovirus exposure and HLA in healthy donors. Profiling relied on immunoSEQ multiplex PCR, and the TCRdb table lists in-frame clones only, not all of them. Of roughly 200,000 clones listed, around 64% are singletons. Input material: PBMCs. The receptor set was obtained from a man aged 40-49 years in good health and CMV-seropositive. Each CDR3 is given with its conserved first and last residue. A D gene is named only where the DNA matches it firmly. Expanded clones get a size class; other rows say once, few or many, or leave the size out.

>NA|NA|TRBV25-1|TRBJ2-7
CASSEYVPGEQYF
TGTGCCAGCAGTGAATATGTGCCGGGAGAGCAGTACTTC
>NA|TRBD1|TRBV5-1|TRBJ1-1
CASSLTGANTEAFF
TGCGCCAGCAGCTTAACAGGGGCGAACACTGAAGCTTTCTTT
>NA|NA|TRBV6-5|TRBJ2-5
CASSGRAKGETQYF
TGTGCCAGCAGTGGCAGGGCAAAGGGGGAGACCCAGTACTTC
>NA|TRBD2|TRBV9|TRBJ2-2
CASSVDGTSGGRNTGELFF
TGTGCCAGCAGCGTAGACGGGACTAGCGGGGGGCGGAACACCGGGGAGCTGTTTTTT
>few|NA|TRBV7-3|TRBJ1-1
CASSLTGGPGTEAFF
TGTGCCAGCAGCTTAACGGGAGGGCCGGGCACTGAAGCTTTCTTT
>NA|NA|TRBV2|TRBJ1-5
CASSRVGGNQPQHF
TGTGCCAGCAGTAGGGTGGGAGGCAATCAGCCCCAGCATTTT
>NA|NA|TRBV5-1|TRBJ1-4
CASSLRVGEKLFF
TGCGCCAGCAGCTTGCGGGTAGGCGAAAAACTGTTTTTT
>NA|NA|TRBV5-8|TRBJ2-7
CASSPVRVSSSYEQYF
TGTGCCAGCAGTCCGGTCCGGGTCTCCAGCTCCTACGAGCAGTACTTC
>NA|NA|TRBV6-5|TRBJ2-3
CASSYGDTQYF
TGTGCCAGCAGTTATGGCGATACGCAGTATTTT
>NA|NA|TRBV28|TRBJ1-2
CATKSTAGGYTF
TGTGCCACCAAATCGACAGCCGGCGGCTACACCTTC
>NA|NA|TRBV11-2|TRBJ2-7
CASSLGRFSYEQYF
TGTGCCAGCAGCTTAGGCAGGTTCTCCTACGAGCAGTACTTC
>NA|NA|TRBV19|TRBJ1-1
CASRVGGTEAFF
TGTGCCAGTAGGGTAGGGGGTACTGAAGCTTTCTTT
>NA|TRBD1|TRBV5-1|TRBJ1-1
CASSPSDRVNTEAFF
TGCGCCAGCAGCCCGTCGGACAGGGTAAACACTGAAGCTTTCTTT
>few|NA|TRBV11-2|TRBJ1-1
CASSLREAEAFF
TGTGCCAGCAGCTTAAGGGAGGCCGAAGCTTTCTTT
>NA|NA|TRBV19|TRBJ2-3
CASSGTSTDTQYF
TGTGCCAGTAGTGGGACTTCCACAGATACGCAGTATTTT
>NA|NA|TRBV6-5|TRBJ2-3
CASLSKGGDTQYF
TGTGCCAGCCTCTCCAAAGGAGGAGATACGCAGTATTTT
>few|NA|TRBV27|TRBJ1-5
CATRGGEGQPQHF
TGTGCCACCCGAGGAGGGGAAGGTCAGCCCCAGCATTTT
>NA|NA|TRBV5-6|TRBJ1-2
CASSLGGHYGYTF
TGTGCCAGCAGCTTAGGCGGTCACTATGGCTACACCTTC
>NA|TRBD2|TRBV29-1|TRBJ2-5
CSGGTRGTTQYF
TGCTCGGGCGGGACTAGGGGTACGACCCAGTACTTC
>NA|TRBD1|TRBV7-2|TRBJ1-3
CASSPETGDGNTIYF
TGTGCCAGCAGCCCAGAGACAGGGGACGGAAACACCATATATTTT
>NA|NA|TRBV15|TRBJ2-7
CATSRDRKGSYEQYF
TGTGCCACCAGCAGAGATCGGAAGGGGTCCTACGAGCAGTACTTC
>NA|TRBD1|TRBV9|TRBJ2-1
CASSVVGQEYNEQFF
TGTGCCAGCAGCGTAGTAGGACAGGAATACAATGAGCAGTTCTTC
>NA|TRBD1|TRBV19|TRBJ1-5
CASTPGGGSNQPQHF
TGTGCCAGTACCCCAGGGGGCGGTAGCAATCAGCCCCAGCATTTT
>NA|NA|TRBV28|TRBJ1-2
CASIGQNNYGYTF
TGTGCCAGCATAGGACAGAATAACTATGGCTACACCTTC
>NA|TRBD1|TRBV19|TRBJ1-4
CASSWAGTANEKLFF
TGTGCCAGTAGTTGGGCCGGGACAGCGAATGAAAAACTGTTTTTT
>NA|NA|TRBV20-1|TRBJ1-4
CSPFFNEKLFF
TGCAGCCCCTTCTTTAATGAAAAACTGTTTTTT
>NA|NA|TRBV19|TRBJ2-5
CASSIGGGGETQYF
TGTGCCAGTAGTATCGGCGGGGGCGGGGAGACCCAGTACTTC
>NA|TRBD1|TRBV29-1|TRBJ1-1
CSAGDRGNTEAFF
TGCAGCGCGGGGGACAGGGGTAACACTGAAGCTTTCTTT
>NA|TRBD2|TRBV5-6|TRBJ2-5
CASSGRRLAGKETQYF
TGTGCCAGCAGCGGCCGTCGGCTAGCGGGGAAAGAGACCCAGTACTTC
>NA|TRBD2|TRBV28|TRBJ2-3
CASSLVAGGAGDTQYF
TGTGCCAGCAGTTTAGTCGCCGGGGGGGCCGGAGATACGCAGTATTTT
>NA|NA|TRBV27|TRBJ1-2
CASSLSAGSRMIYGYTF
TGTGCCAGCAGTTTATCAGCAGGGTCTCGTATGATCTATGGCTACACCTTC
>NA|TRBD1|TRBV7-2|TRBJ2-1
CASSKSDRESNEQFF
TGTGCCAGCAGCAAGTCGGACAGGGAGAGCAATGAGCAGTTCTTC
>few|NA|TRBV6-6|TRBJ1-2
CASTQQGYGYTF
TGTGCCAGCACCCAACAGGGTTATGGCTACACCTTC
>few|TRBD1|TRBV5-4|TRBJ1-6
CASSDRDRGLYNSPLHF
TGTGCCAGCAGCGACCGGGACAGGGGTCTCTATAATTCACCCCTCCACTTT
>NA|NA|TRBV28|TRBJ2-2
CASSLRGTNTGELFF
TGTGCCAGCAGTCTCCGGGGGACGAACACCGGGGAGCTGTTTTTT
>NA|NA|TRBV11-1|TRBJ1-2
CASSLDRDYGYTF
TGTGCCAGCAGCTTAGACAGGGACTATGGCTACACCTTC
>NA|NA|TRBV18|TRBJ1-1
CASSPYGEAGAEAFF
TGTGCCAGCTCACCATACGGCGAGGCCGGAGCTGAAGCTTTCTTT
>NA|TRBD1|TRBV18|TRBJ1-5
CASSPTDRGNQPQHF
TGTGCCAGCTCACCCACGGACAGGGGGAATCAGCCCCAGCATTTT
>NA|TRBD2|TRBV27|TRBJ2-5
CASGLAGGRGTQYF
TGTGCCAGCGGACTAGCGGGGGGCCGAGGGACCCAGTACTTC
>NA|NA|TRBV11-2|TRBJ2-1
CASSLDGRNSYNEQFF
TGTGCCAGCAGCTTAGATGGGAGAAACTCCTACAATGAGCAGTTCTTC
>few|TRBD2|TRBV4-1|TRBJ2-2
CASSQVSGGYTGELFF
TGCGCCAGCAGCCAAGTAAGCGGGGGGTACACCGGGGAGCTGTTTTTT
>NA|NA|TRBV11-2|TRBJ1-5
CASSPGGVGGNQPQHF
TGTGCCAGCAGCCCGGGCGGGGTTGGGGGCAATCAGCCCCAGCATTTT
>NA|TRBD1|TRBV7-9|TRBJ1-2
CASRAGQGLSYGYTF
TGTGCCAGCAGGGCCGGACAGGGATTAAGCTATGGCTACACCTTC
>NA|TRBD2|TRBV7-2|TRBJ2-3
CASRRTSGGRTDTQYF
TGTGCCAGCAGGCGGACTAGCGGGGGAAGGACAGATACGCAGTATTTT
>NA|TRBD1|TRBV27|TRBJ1-1
CASSRDREGSTEAFF
TGTGCCAGCAGCCGGGACAGGGAGGGGAGCACTGAAGCTTTCTTT
>NA|NA|TRBV7-2|TRBJ1-3
CASSLAGSGNTIYF
TGTGCCAGCAGCTTGGCGGGCTCTGGAAACACCATATATTTT
>NA|NA|TRBV5-4|TRBJ1-2
CASSSSGGAGYTF
TGTGCCAGCAGCTCCTCGGGTGGGGCTGGCTACACCTTC
>few|TRBD1|TRBV28|TRBJ1-2
CASTQFGTAANYGYTF
TGTGCCAGCACTCAATTCGGGACAGCCGCTAACTATGGCTACACCTTC
>once|TRBD1|TRBV4-1|TRBJ1-1
CASSRDREVGTEAFF
TGCGCCAGCAGCCGAGACAGGGAGGTCGGCACTGAAGCTTTCTTT
>few|NA|TRBV15|TRBJ2-7
CATSRDGGEQYF
TGTGCCACCAGCAGAGATGGGGGGGAGCAGTACTTC
>few|NA|TRBV15|TRBJ1-5
CATGPWGGDQPQHF
TGTGCCACCGGGCCATGGGGGGGCGATCAGCCCCAGCATTTT
>NA|TRBD2|TRBV28|TRBJ2-3
CASSSGGAGDTQYF
TGTGCCAGCAGTAGCGGGGGGGCCGGAGATACGCAGTATTTT
>NA|NA|TRBV21-1|TRBJ1-5
CASSSGRVGPNQPQHF
TGTGCCAGCAGCAGTGGGAGGGTGGGTCCCAATCAGCCCCAGCATTTT
>NA|NA|TRBV5-4|TRBJ2-3
CASSSRGLADTQYF
TGTGCCAGCAGCTCGCGGGGGCTGGCAGATACGCAGTATTTT
>NA|TRBD1|TRBV7-2|TRBJ1-1
CASSLGLRGRRYTEAFF
TGTGCCAGCAGCTTAGGGTTGAGGGGGCGCCGGTACACTGAAGCTTTCTTT
>NA|NA|TRBV19|TRBJ1-1
CASSMTLSGKMNTEAFF
TGTGCCAGTAGTATGACTTTGAGCGGCAAGATGAACACTGAAGCTTTCTTT
>once|NA|TRBV7-9|TRBJ1-1
CSSSLALGTEAFF
TGTTCCAGCAGCTTAGCGCTCGGCACTGAAGCTTTCTTT
>NA|NA|TRBV21-1|TRBJ2-7
CASREQERKYF
TGTGCCAGCCGGGAGCAGGAAAGGAAGTACTTC
>NA|NA|TRBV5-1|TRBJ2-1
CASRARTAYNEQFF
TGCGCCAGCAGAGCCCGGACAGCCTACAATGAGCAGTTCTTC
>NA|NA|TRBV11-2|TRBJ2-1
CASSIDSYYNEQFF
TGTGCCAGCAGCATCGACAGTTACTACAATGAGCAGTTCTTC